This T cell receptor (beta chain) was documented in a study of blood T cell repertoires in COVID-19. Study-wide context: Sites in the United States, Italy and Spain provided acute and convalescent COVID-19 samples. T cells, B-cell-depleted T cells, or PBMCs provided the cDNA or gDNA that served as material.

As processed by the authors: It was from reference gene primer amplification that nucleated cell counts were estimated. Sequencing used immunoSEQ multiplex PCR; TCRdb keeps in-frame clones, though not all of them. The D gene and trimming were derived from the DNA, and the V and J assignments and clone size from that table. The sample yields approximately 180,000 clones, approximately 85% seen once. The receptor comes from a man between 60 and 75 years old with acute or convalescent COVID-19. Sequenced sample: peripheral blood.

The CDR3 reads CASSFGTTYTGELFF. In DNA form, the CDR3 reads TGTGCCAGCAGCTTTGGGACTACCTACACCGGGGAGCTGTTTTTT. This chain links TRBV7-9 with TRBJ2-2; TRBD2 matches 7 bases. This CDR3 has 15 amino acids. The V and J ends lost 3 bases and 3 bases, in that order; junction bases with no gene match: 4. Germline assignment: CDR1 SEHNR and CDR2 FQNEAQ (reference sequence).